This T cell receptor (beta chain) is from a study of control samples from healthy donors and cancer patients. This clone was found a few times. Measured with immunoSEQ multiplex PCR; TCRdb has only the in-frame clones, and not every one. The sample includes fewer than 200,000 clones, over 85% of them seen just once. The CDR3 has 12 amino acids. Trimming shortened V by 3 bases and J by 4 bases, and 7 bases separated the two germline ends. The sequencing input was blood. The rearrangement links TRBV12-3 or TRBV12-4 to TRBJ2-7, with no clear D. The sequence came from a young man in good health. Written as DNA, the CDR3 is TGTGCCAGCAGTTTTTCCCGATACGAGCAGTACTTC. This translates into CASSFSRYEQYF.